The 2 T cell receptor beta chains below were found in one sample sequenced in a study of blood T cells in healthy people across ages. With a J-beta primer mix and a sample-barcoded 5' primer, a second PCR ran about 7 to 12 cycles. MiXCR was run by TCRdb on the 5' RACE reads, yielding one entry per CDR3 protein. The sample consists of 800,000 or so distinct CDR3 sequences, 35% to 60% of them appearing once. The sample comprised blood. The receptor set was obtained from a man older than 75 in good health.

A few counts support this clonotype. This chain joins TRBV19 and TRBJ2-3; the D is unclear. Trimming removed 0 bases at V and 1 base at J, with 2 bases between. Germline lookup yields CDR1 LNHDA and CDR2 SQIVND (reference sequence). CDR3 length: 13 residues. For the CDR3, the DNA is TGTGCCAGTAGTATAGACCGCACAGATACGCAGTATTTT. This encodes CASSIDRTDTQYF.

The rearrangement uses TRBV27 and TRBJ2-7; 11 nucleotides line up with TRBD2. Germline CDR1 is MNHEY and CDR2 is SMNVEV (reference sequence). This CDR3 has 15 residues. In DNA, the CDR3 is TGTGGGACGTCGGCTAGCGGGAGGCGATCCTACGAGCAGTACTTC. Its protein is CGTSASGRRSYEQYF.